Shown below are 16 T cell receptor beta chains from a single sample sequenced in a study of blood T cell repertoires in COVID-19 (dated by TCRdb to 2018 to 2020). The library was generated by the immunoSEQ multiplex PCR assay. Imported from immuneACCESS, the table was reduced by TCRdb to in-frame sequences with V and J called. These copies leave out some clones; in studies compared against another copy, an unresolved V gene accounts for under half, and the cause of the remainder is not known. For this sample there are under 350,000 clones; roughly 85% appear just once. 3.5% to 4.5% of the sample goes to the ten largest clones. The specimen sequenced was PBMCs or T cells enriched from blood (not recorded which). Receptors originate from a woman in her thirties or forties with acute COVID-19.

The chain recombines TRBV9 with TRBJ1-4; D possibly corresponds to TRBD1 (5 bases). Germline CDR1 is SGDLS and CDR2 is YYNGEE. The CDR3 is made up of 16 amino acids. The V gene lost 3 bases and the J gene lost 0 bases, with 12 bases spanning the gap. DNA of the CDR3: TGTGCCAGCAGCGCGGGGGTGGGTGCAACTAATGAAAAACTGTTTTTT. The encoded protein is CASSAGVGATNEKLFF.

This clone was observed a single time. The chain couples TRBV10-3 to TRBJ2-1; 7 bases fit TRBD1. V shed 2 bases and J 11 bases; nucleotides not matched to a gene: 6. The CDR3 consists of 13 residues. Germline assignment: CDR1 ENHRY and CDR2 SYGVKD. The CDR3 is CAISEGQVPKQFF. The CDR3 bases are TGTGCCATCAGTGAGGGACAGGTCCCGAAGCAGTTCTTC.

This clone was picked up one time. V and J are TRBV12-5 and TRBJ1-1; 7 positions match TRBD1. V lost 7 bases to trimming and J lost 4 bases; unmatched junction nucleotides: 9. The germline V gene encodes CDR1 LGHNT and CDR2 FRNRAP. CDR3 size: 14 residues. The CDR3: CASVRQGGATEAFF. The CDR3 DNA sequence: TGTGCTAGTGTCCGACAGGGAGGAGCCACTGAAGCTTTCTTT.

The chain carries TRBV19 and TRBJ2-2; no firm D call. V was clipped by 4 bases and J by 2 bases, with 8 bases between them. CDR3 length: 14 residues. Germline V gene lookup returns CDR1 LNHDA and CDR2 SQIVND (reference sequence). Written as DNA, the CDR3 is TGTGCCAGTAGTAGTTCCAGAAACACCGGGGAGCTGTTTTTT. It yields the protein CASSSSRNTGELFF.

The chain uses TRBV11-1 and TRBJ2-3, with a weak D call TRBD2 (5 bases). This CDR3 spans 12 amino acids. The V end was cut by 2 bases, the J end by 5 bases, with 5 bases between. Germline V gene lookup returns CDR1 SGHAT and CDR2 FQDESV (reference sequence). CDR3 DNA sequence: TGTGCCAGCAGCTTACGGGAAGATACGCAGTATTTT. This encodes CASSLREDTQYF.

V gene TRBV6-2 or TRBV6-3 combines with J gene TRBJ1-1, with D possibly being TRBD1 (5 bases). This CDR3 has 13 residues. CDR1 and CDR2 (germline): MNHEY, SVGEGT. V gave up 5 bases and J gave up 2 bases, with 9 bases separating them. The CDR3 coding sequence is TGTGCCAGCAGTAGGGGAATTAACACTGAAGCTTTCTTT. This gives the protein CASSRGINTEAFF.

The chain carries TRBV7-8 and TRBJ1-5, with a weak D call TRBD1 (6 bases). The germline V gene has CDR1 SGHVS and CDR2 FQNEAQ. V lost 2 bases, J lost 6 bases, and 14 bases lay in between. The CDR3 has 15 amino acids. The DNA of the CDR3 is TGTGCCAGCAGCTTAAACAGGGAATCTGGTCAGCCCCAGCATTTT. It yields the protein CASSLNRESGQPQHF.

The V and J genes are TRBV18 and TRBJ2-1; 9 bases are shared with TRBD1. The germline CDR1 and CDR2 sequences are KGHSH and LQKENI. The V segment lost 2 bases and the J segment 3 bases; nucleotides outside the gene matches: 8. The CDR3 consists of 17 residues. The CDR3 sequence is CASSPVAGTGIYNEQFF. CDR3 bases: TGTGCCAGCTCACCAGTAGCCGGGACAGGGATCTACAATGAGCAGTTCTTC.

CDR3 in amino acids: CASSPDRGHEKLFF. The CDR3 nucleotides read TGTGCCAGCAGTCCGGACAGGGGGCATGAAAAACTGTTTTTT. This sequence joins TRBV7-9 and TRBJ1-4, with TRBD1 identical over 11 bases. V lost 6 bases and J lost 6; bases outside the gene matches: 3. The germline CDR1 and CDR2 sequences are SEHNR and FQNEAQ (reference sequence). The length of the CDR3 is 14 residues.

This clone was observed a single time. The chain employs TRBV10-3 and TRBJ2-3; D perhaps matches TRBD2 (6 bases). The CDR3 extends over 14 amino acids. Germline V gene lookup returns CDR1 ENHRY and CDR2 SYGVKD. V lost 10 bases and J lost 2, with 16 bases in between. The CDR3 region has the DNA TGTGCCACCGCCTACACTAGCACCACAGATACGCAGTATTTT. Translating gives CATAYTSTTDTQYF.

This clone came up once. This chain joins TRBV5-1 and TRBJ2-2; 12 bases are a match to TRBD1. CDR1 is SGHRS and CDR2 is YFSETQ in the germline V gene. The length of the CDR3 is 14 residues. V was pared by 4 bases and J by 7 bases, with 2 bases of the junction left unmatched. The CDR3 region is CASSGTGGGGELFF. The DNA for the CDR3 is TGCGCCAGCAGCGGGACAGGGGGCGGCGGGGAGCTGTTTTTT.

This chain joins TRBV29-1 and TRBJ2-7; tentative D call: TRBD2 (6 bases). Trimming shortened V by 3 bases and J by 4 bases, and 10 bases separated the two germline ends. This CDR3 comprises 12 residues. Germline CDR1 and CDR2: SQVTM and ANQGSEA. The CDR3 region is CSVESAGYEQYF. The CDR3 nucleotides are TGCAGCGTTGAGTCGGCGGGGTACGAGCAGTACTTC.

This clone showed up just a few times. The chain links TRBV6-6 to TRBJ2-7; 10 bases are shared with TRBD1. CDR1 is MNHNY, CDR2 SVGAGI, per germline (reference sequence). The CDR3 spans 18 residues. With 5 bases clipped from V and 1 base from J, the junction kept 14 bases outside the gene matches. CDR3 protein: CASSPGTGESDRSYEQYF. The CDR3 DNA follows: TGTGCCAGCAGTCCCGGGACAGGGGAAAGTGATAGGTCCTACGAGCAGTACTTC.

This clone was seen once. This chain joins TRBV12-3 or TRBV12-4 and TRBJ2-7; D gene unclear. This CDR3 contains 12 residues. Trimming left V 6 bases short and J 6 bases short, with 12 bases between. The CDR3 spells CASSPSPFEQYF. The CDR3 DNA reads as TGTGCCAGCAGCCCGTCCCCCTTCGAGCAGTACTTC.

The chain uses TRBV6-5 and TRBJ2-1, with unresolved D. The CDR3 has 13 residues. CDR1 and CDR2 from the germline V gene are MNHEY and SVGAGI. The V end lost 6 bases, the J end lost 6 bases, and 12 bases lay between the germline ends. CDR3 region: CASSLTGSNEQFF. DNA of the CDR3: TGTGCCAGCAGCCTAACGGGTAGCAATGAGCAGTTCTTC.

V gene TRBV18 combines with J gene TRBJ1-3; TRBD1 agrees at 7 bases. The CDR3 length is 14 residues. J lost 4 bases, V lost 8 bases, and 8 bases had no gene match. The germline V gene encodes CDR1 KGHSH and CDR2 LQKENI. The CDR3 loop reads CASRIGQAGNTIYF. The CDR3 nucleotides are TGTGCCAGCCGTATAGGACAGGCCGGAAACACCATATATTTT.